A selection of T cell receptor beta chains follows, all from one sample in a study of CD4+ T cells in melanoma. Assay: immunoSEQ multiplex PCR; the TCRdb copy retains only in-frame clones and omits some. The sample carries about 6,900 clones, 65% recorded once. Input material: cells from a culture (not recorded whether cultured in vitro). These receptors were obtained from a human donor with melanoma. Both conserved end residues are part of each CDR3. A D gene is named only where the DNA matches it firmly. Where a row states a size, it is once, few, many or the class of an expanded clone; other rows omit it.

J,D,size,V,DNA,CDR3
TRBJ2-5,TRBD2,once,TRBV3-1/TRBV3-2,TGTGCCAGCAGCGAAAGCGGGGGGGAGACCCAGTACTTC,CASSESGGETQYF
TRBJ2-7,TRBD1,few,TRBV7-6,TGTGCCAGCAGCGCGTACCGGGACAGGGTCTACGAGCAGTACTTC,CASSAYRDRVYEQYF
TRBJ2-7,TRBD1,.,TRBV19,TGTGCCAGTAGTATTAGGGACAGGGGTTCGGGCTACGAGCAGTACTTC,CASSIRDRGSGYEQYF
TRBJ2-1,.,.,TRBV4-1,TGCGCCAGCAGCCAAGATTACGACACTGGCAATGAGCAGTTCTTC,CASSQDYDTGNEQFF
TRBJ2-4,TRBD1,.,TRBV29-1,TGCAGCGTCGGGGACAGCAAAAACATTCAGTACTTC,CSVGDSKNIQYF
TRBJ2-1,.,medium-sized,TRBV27,TGTGCCAGCAGTTTAGTCTCCTACAATGAGCAGTTCTTC,CASSLVSYNEQFF
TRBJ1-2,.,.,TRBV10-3,TGTGCCATCAGTGAGTCCCTCGGGCAAATTGGCTACACCTTC,CAISESLGQIGYTF
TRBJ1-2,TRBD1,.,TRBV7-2,TGTGCCAGCAGCTCCGACAGGGCAGGAAAGGGCTACACCTTC,CASSSDRAGKGYTF
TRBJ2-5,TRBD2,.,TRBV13,TGTGCCAGCAGCCCCAGACTAGCCCGGGGGCAAGAGACCCAGTACTTC,CASSPRLARGQETQYF
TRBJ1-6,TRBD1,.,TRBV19,TGTGCCAGTATCGGGACAGGATATAATTCACCCCTCCACTTT,CASIGTGYNSPLHF
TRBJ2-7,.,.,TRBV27,TGTGCCAGCAGTACCGTCACGCCGGAGGGTTACGAGCAGTACTTC,CASSTVTPEGYEQYF
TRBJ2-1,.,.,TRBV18,TGTGCCAGCTCACCAAGCATGACAGGAGACTACAATGAGCAGTTCTTC,CASSPSMTGDYNEQFF
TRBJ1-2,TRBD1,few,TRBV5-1,TGCGCCAGCAGCTTGGAGGGACAGGGCATGGACGGCTACACCTTC,CASSLEGQGMDGYTF
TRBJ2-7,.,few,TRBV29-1,TGCAGCGTTGTGACAGTCAACGAGCAGTACTTC,CSVVTVNEQYF
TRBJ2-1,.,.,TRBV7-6,TGTGCCAGCAGCTTACCGGGCGGGGGCCCCTACAATGAGCAGTTCTTC,CASSLPGGGPYNEQFF
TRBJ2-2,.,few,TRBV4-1,TGCGCCAGCAGCCAATTAGTAGGGTCCTCCCGACAGGTCACCGGGGAGCTGTTTTTT,CASSQLVGSSRQVTGELFF
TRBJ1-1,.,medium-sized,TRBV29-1,TGCAGCGCCCTAGGGGGGGCCAGCATTAACACTGAAGCTTTCTTT,CSALGGASINTEAFF
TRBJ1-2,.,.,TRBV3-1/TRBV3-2,TGTGCCAGCAGCCAAGAGGTAGCACAGCCCTATGGCTACACCTTC,CASSQEVAQPYGYTF
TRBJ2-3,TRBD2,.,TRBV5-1,TGCGCCAGCAGCCCCACTAGCGGCAGCACAGATACGCAGTATTTT,CASSPTSGSTDTQYF
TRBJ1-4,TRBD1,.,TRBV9,TGTGCCAGCAGCGCGAGAGATGACAGGGAGTTCAATGAAAAACTGTTTTTT,CASSARDDREFNEKLFF
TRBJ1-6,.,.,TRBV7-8,TGTGCCAGCAGCTTAGCGGGGGGAAATTCACCCCTCCACTTT,CASSLAGGNSPLHF
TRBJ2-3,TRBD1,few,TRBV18,TGTGCCAGCTCACCAGGCTGGACAGGAAGCACAGATACGCAGTATTTT,CASSPGWTGSTDTQYF
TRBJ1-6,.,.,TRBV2,TGTGCCGCCTCGACATCGTATAATTCACCCCTCCACTTT,CAASTSYNSPLHF
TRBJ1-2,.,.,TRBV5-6,TGTGCCAGCAGCTTGGGGTTTAATGGCTACACCTTC,CASSLGFNGYTF
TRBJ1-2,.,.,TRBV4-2,TGTGCCAGCAGCCAAGATGGGGGGACCGAGGGCTACACCTTC,CASSQDGGTEGYTF